The sequence of this T cell receptor (beta chain) was determined in a study of blood T cells in healthy people across ages. Background on the study: Capture via template switching afforded approximately one barcoded beta molecule per two T cells. Findings of the study overall: Versus aged donors, long-lived donors had higher diversity and more naive CD4+ cells. Age showed a roughly linear inverse relationship with TCR beta diversity per million T cells.

This clonotype was detected a few times. Its cognate antigen is unknown. Through a sample-barcoded 5' primer and a J-beta primer mix, a second PCR was run for 7 to 11 cycles. Each cDNA molecule received a tag from a template-switch adaptor that had 12 random nucleotides. TCRdb reanalysed the 5' RACE reads using MiXCR and keeps one entry per CDR3 protein. The sample has 920,000 or so distinct CDR3 sequences, 40% to 45% seen once; the top ten hold 18%. Germline V gene data show CDR1 as DFQATT and CDR2 as SNEGSKA (reference sequence). This CDR3 is 15 amino acids long. Germline trimming cut 3 bases from V and 4 bases from J; bases unmatched to any gene: 10.

The chain has TRBV20-1 and TRBJ2-3; 7 bases are a match to TRBD2. The source is an older woman in good health. Sequenced input: blood. Written as DNA, the CDR3 is TGCAGTGCTAGCCTGGTGGCGGGAGCGGCAGATACGCAGTATTTT. This encodes CSASLVAGAADTQYF.